This T cell receptor (beta chain) was recorded in a study of blood T cells in healthy people across ages. There are a few counts of this clonotype. The use of a sample-barcoded 5' primer and a J-beta primer mix characterized a second PCR of roughly 6 to 11 cycles. Each of the cDNA molecules was tagged by a template-switch adaptor with 12 random nucleotides. TCRdb called the 5' RACE reads again in MiXCR, with one record for every CDR3 protein. This sample carries 910,000 or so distinct CDR3 sequences, roughly half of them seen once, and the ten largest clones take over 20%. V lost 2 bases to trimming and J lost 7 bases, with 6 bases between them. The length of the CDR3 is 12 residues. Germline V gene sequence: CDR1 SGHTA, CDR2 FQGNSA.

The chain joins TRBV7-2 to TRBJ2-1; no clear D gene. The receptor was isolated from a woman aged 55 to 70 in good health. The sequenced material came from blood. This chain's CDR3 is CASSLSFNEQFF. Here the CDR3 DNA reads TGTGCCAGCAGCTTAAGTTTTAATGAGCAGTTCTTC.